This record covers a single T cell receptor (beta chain). What it binds is not known. This record belongs to a study of CD8 T cells in ankylosing spondylitis. By quantitative 5'-RACE with molecular barcodes, the TCR beta libraries were made. TCRdb fed the 5' RACE reads into MiXCR, producing one record per CDR3 protein. Of roughly 440,000 distinct CDR3 sequences in the sample, 17% were seen once. Germline V lookup: CDR1 DFQATT, CDR2 SNEGSKA (reference sequence). V was trimmed by 1 base and J by 8 bases, leaving 12 bases between them. This CDR3 is 13 amino acids long. Findings and limits, study-wide: A motif in TCR beta, a set of under ten highly homologous variants, appeared characteristic of ankylosing spondylitis blood. With a CD8+ phenotype, disease-linked clones were relatively rare in peripheral blood.

The chain uses TRBV20-1 and TRBJ2-1, with D tentatively TRBD2 (7 bases). The sequenced sample consisted of blood, either unsorted or a sorted T cell fraction (not recorded which). The sequence was collected from a male donor with ankylosing spondylitis. CDR3 nucleotide sequence: TGCAGTGCTAGAGCCGGGGGGCGGGATGAGCAGTTCTTC. This codes for CSARAGGRDEQFF.